The present T cell receptor beta chain was sequenced within a study of TIL therapy for anti-PD-1-resistant metastatic lung cancer (dated by TCRdb to the early 2020s). Describing the broader study: Enrolled patients had a median age of around 51 years (range about 35-85) and a median tumor PD-L1 proportion score of less than 7%. Most of the cohort had lung adenocarcinoma, a few tumors were EGFR-mutant and two were ALK-rearranged, and half of the patients were current or former smokers. A median non-synonymous tumor mutation burden of under 1.9 mutations per megabase was determined across the cohort by whole-exome sequencing. T cell receptor beta sequencing of tumor and peripheral blood was used to follow clonotypes across the tumor, the expanded TIL product and serial blood samples. Study-level results and caveats: The cohort was highly selected, with more treatment-naive, never-smoker and oncogene-addicted patients than typical, limiting generalizability. TIL culture showed high clonal turnover, with many enriched product clones undetected in the baseline tumor, suggesting clonal contraction rather than faithful expansion. The study protocol defined all tumor marker inferences as exploratory. Higher clonality and lower diversity were observed in expanded TIL cultures than in baseline intratumoral T cells (median clonality around 5.7% vs 31%, p < 0.0001).

TCR beta CDR3 regions were amplified from genomic DNA by bias-controlled multiplex PCR with the immunoSEQ v3 hsTCRB kit. TCR libraries were sequenced on an Illumina NextSeq 500 to 1.5 million to 2 million read pairs for survey level or roughly 4.5-6 million for deep level. The original methods were these. V, D and J genes were assigned, non-productive sequences were removed, and clonality was reported by immunoSEQ Analyzer software. Repertoires were compared by productive Simpson clonality and by the Morisita overlap index of productive TRB rearrangements between infused TIL and blood. Here the immuneACCESS table is served through TCRdb, limited to in-frame sequences with V and J called. Missing clones are a known gap in these copies; in checked studies unresolved V genes cover under half, and the rest lacks a known reason. The V and J calls and the clone size are those of that table, but D and trimming were determined from the DNA. The sample has roughly 2,500 clones on record, 73% of them singletons. Together, the top ten hold over 15% of the sample.

The time point label, read with the paper, signifies: pre-treatment sample, taken before nivolumab and TIL therapy. Baseline tumor samples were excised metastases, mostly pleural nodules or supraclavicular lymph nodes, from the same resection used to grow TIL. Before any PD-1/PD-L1 blockade was given, tumors were harvested, nivolumab was then administered, and patients who progressed went on to receive lymphodepletion, an infusion of expanded TIL, and IL-2. A phase I trial run at two centers enrolled adults with stage 4 NSCLC between late 2017 and early 2020. The samples were drawn from an open-label, single-arm phase I trial testing tumor-infiltrating lymphocyte therapy combined with nivolumab in advanced non-small cell lung cancer. Portions of each resected tumor were snap-frozen in liquid nitrogen and stored at -80 °C. Tumor regions of interest were selected on H&E sections by laser-capture macrodissection, were pulverized into 15 mg aliquots, and were extracted with Qiagen Allprep kits.

As concerns this clone: This receptor's antigen is unknown. There are no base qualities to consult, and no much larger clone falls within one base.

The CDR3 runs 16 residues from the cysteine to the phenylalanine. Kept here is only the CDR3 DNA, which spans 48 bases and is read in frame from base 1. Relative to germline, V is missing 3 bases and J is missing 6 bases, with 9 bases of the junction outside any gene match. CDR1 and CDR2 were assigned from the germline V gene (reference sequence) as SGHNT and YYREEE. This sequence originates from a person between 30 and 80 years old with non-small cell lung cancer. Some clones in this sample may be carry-over from other donors' samples. Sequenced material: tumor tissue, taken at baseline. The rearranged segments are TRBV5-4 and TRBJ1-4; 9 middle bases align to TRBD1. The CDR3 reads as follows: CASSSRGRTGDEKLFF. The DNA sequence is given as TGTGCCAGCAGCTCTAGAGGGAGGACAGGGGATGAAAAACTGTTTTTT.